Below, 5 T cell receptor beta chains from the same sample are listed, as sequenced in a study of technical replicates of blood from a handful of donors. The assay was immunoSEQ multiplex PCR, and TCRdb's table has in-frame clones only and misses some. Of about 100,000 clones listed, approximately 94% were seen once; the top ten hold 0.22%. Sequenced input: T cells isolated from PBMCs. The source is a human donor in good health.

V and J are TRBV28 and TRBJ1-1; possibly TRBD1 for D (6 bases). The CDR3 is 16 residues long. Germline CDR1 is MDHEN and CDR2 is SYDVKM. The germline V and J ends were trimmed by 1 base and 3 bases, with 15 bases remaining between them. CDR3: CASSLFPRQGYTEAFF. The CDR3 DNA reads as TGTGCCAGCAGTTTATTCCCCCGTCAGGGGTACACTGAAGCTTTCTTT.

The chain couples TRBV4-1 to TRBJ2-1; D may be TRBD2 (6 bases). Germline V CDR1 and CDR2: MGHRA, YSYEKL. Between the trimmed V and J ends, which lost 1 base and 0 bases, there was a span of 13 bases. The CDR3 runs 17 residues. This CDR3 reads CASSQVVAVDSYNEQFF. In nucleotides, the CDR3 is TGCGCCAGCAGCCAAGTTGTAGCGGTCGACTCCTACAATGAGCAGTTCTTC.

A word on this clone: The same CDR3 can be traced to other DNA sequences in this sample. This rearrangement joins TRBV28 to TRBJ1-1; D ambiguous. Germline assignment: CDR1 MDHEN and CDR2 SYDVKM. This CDR3 comprises 13 residues. The germline V and J ends were trimmed by 2 bases and 1 base, with 5 bases remaining between them. This chain's CDR3 is CASSLRGNTEAFF. The CDR3 nucleotides read TGTGCCAGCAGTTTAAGAGGGAACACTGAAGCTTTCTTT.

The chain carries TRBV5-4 and TRBJ2-7, with 9 positions matching TRBD1. The length of the CDR3 is 15 residues. Germline V gene sequence: CDR1 SGHNT, CDR2 YYREEE (reference sequence). The trim removed 3 bases at V and 8 bases at J, leaving 12 bases unmatched. Here the CDR3 DNA reads TGTGCCAGCAGCTCCAATGTCGGGACAGGGTCACAGCAGTACTTC. Translated, it gives CASSSNVGTGSQQYF.

This chain links TRBV6-5 with TRBJ2-1; 10 positions match TRBD2. The V segment lost 4 bases and the J segment 2 bases; nucleotides outside the gene matches: 5. Germline CDR1 and CDR2: MNHEY and SVGAGI. The CDR3 is 16 residues long. CDR3 nucleotides: TGTGCCAGCAGTTCACTAGCGGGGTCCGCCTACAATGAGCAGTTCTTC. It encodes CASSSLAGSAYNEQFF.